The TCR beta chain under discussion was sequenced for a study of CD8 T cells in ankylosing spondylitis. Study results and caveats: Disease-linked clones, CD8+, were relatively rare in peripheral blood. Earlier authors reported some of these motif variants in reactive arthritis synovial fluid and blood. Characteristic, it appeared, of ankylosing spondylitis blood was a TCR beta motif of several highly homologous variants.

With regard to this clonotype: The antigen is undetermined.

The germline V and J ends were trimmed by 0 bases and 0 bases, with 12 bases remaining between them. Germline V lookup: CDR1 LNHNV, CDR2 YYDKDF (reference sequence). The CDR3 contains 18 residues. As the method for making TCR beta libraries, quantitative 5'-RACE with molecular barcodes was used. TCRdb re-analysed the 5' RACE reads in MiXCR, keeping a single row per CDR3 protein. This table has approximately 500,000 distinct CDR3 sequences, roughly 12% appearing once. The chain links TRBV15 to TRBJ1-6, with a tentative D call TRBD1 (6 bases). Sequences were obtained from blood, either unsorted or a sorted T cell fraction (not recorded which). The receptor's source is a male donor with ankylosing spondylitis. In nucleotides, the CDR3 is TGTGCCACCAGCAGAGATCTCACAGGGAGCTCCTATAATTCACCCCTCCACTTT. As protein: CATSRDLTGSSYNSPLHF.